Below are 19 T cell receptor beta chains sequenced from a single sample in a study of OX40 agonist ivuxolimab in advanced cancers. TCRdb's table, derived via immunoSEQ multiplex PCR, lists solely in-frame clones and lacks some. The sample has roughly 92,000 clones, roughly 89% seen once. Sample: CD4+ or CD8+ T cells sorted from blood, taken in a trial of the OX40 agonist ivuxolimab. These receptor sequences come from an adult with an advanced solid tumor such as melanoma, head and neck, liver or kidney cancer.

The rearrangement joins TRBV5-6 to TRBJ2-5; possibly TRBD1 or TRBD2 for D (5 bases each). V was cut by 4 bases and J by 2 bases, with 12 bases left in between. This CDR3 has 14 residues. Germline lookup yields CDR1 SGHDT and CDR2 YYEEEE. Here the CDR3 DNA reads TGTGCCAGCAGCCCCCCAGAGGGGCAAGAGACCCAGTACTTC. Amino acids: CASSPPEGQETQYF.

The V gene is TRBV5-1, the J gene TRBJ2-7; TRBD1 agrees at 9 bases. Trimming cost V 0 bases and J 5 bases; bases outside gene matches: 12. The CDR3 consists of 17 residues. Germline CDR1 and CDR2: SGHRS and YFSETQ. The CDR3 DNA reads TGCGCCAGCAGCTTGGGAGTGGCAGGGACAGGGCTACACGAGCAGTACTTC. Translated, it gives CASSLGVAGTGLHEQYF.

V usage is TRBV7-2 and J usage is TRBJ2-1; D gene uncertain. The CDR3 loop spans 12 amino acids. V gave up 5 bases and J gave up 6 bases, with 8 bases separating them. Per the germline V gene, CDR1 is SGHTA and CDR2 is FQGNSA. The CDR3 protein is CASSPVGNEQFF. The CDR3 bases are TGTGCCAGCAGCCCAGTCGGCAATGAGCAGTTCTTC.

The chain uses TRBV30 and TRBJ1-2; D is unresolved. This CDR3 contains 12 residues. V lost 2 bases and J lost 8, with 12 bases in between. The germline V gene has CDR1 GTSNPN and CDR2 SVGIG (reference sequence). The CDR3 is CAWSTLPSGYTF. The CDR3 nucleotides are TGTGCCTGGAGTACACTCCCGAGCGGCTACACCTTC.

The chain uses TRBV19 and TRBJ2-1; a possible D gene is TRBD2 (5 bases). V shed 3 bases and J shed 6 bases, with 18 bases lying between them. CDR1 is LNHDA, CDR2 SQIVND, per germline (reference sequence). The CDR3 runs 16 residues. This CDR3 reads CASSIPGRAAANEQFF. Written as DNA, the CDR3 is TGTGCCAGTAGTATCCCCGGACGCGCAGCGGCCAATGAGCAGTTCTTC.

V usage is TRBV11-2 and J usage is TRBJ2-7, with 9 bases fitting TRBD1. The CDR3 consists of 13 residues. Germline V gives CDR1 SGHAT, CDR2 FQNNGV. V lost 6 bases and J lost 2; bases outside the gene matches: 2. CDR3 nucleotide sequence: TGTGCCAGCAGACGACAGGGGGCCTACGAGCAGTACTTC. Its translation is CASRRQGAYEQYF.

The chain carries TRBV27 and TRBJ1-5; weak D call: TRBD1 (5 bases). Germline assignment: CDR1 MNHEY and CDR2 SMNVEV (reference sequence). V was pared by 3 bases and J by 0 bases, with 9 bases between. This CDR3 is built from 15 residues. As DNA, the CDR3 is TGTGCCAGCAGTTTCACAGGTTATAGCAATCAGCCCCAGCATTTT. This gives the protein CASSFTGYSNQPQHF.

This chain connects TRBV5-1 to TRBJ2-4; 9 positions agree with TRBD1. After removal of 2 bases from V and 6 bases from J, the junction contained 6 bases not matched to a gene. Germline values: CDR1 SGHRS, CDR2 YFSETQ. The CDR3 sequence is 15 residues long. The DNA for the CDR3 is TGCGCCAGCAGCTTATCGCCGGGACAGGGAAACATTCAGTACTTC. Translated: CASSLSPGQGNIQYF.

The chain combines TRBV9 with TRBJ1-3; D call uncertain. Looked up from germline, CDR1 is SGDLS and CDR2 is YYNGEE. This CDR3 spans 13 amino acids. V was trimmed by 0 bases and J by 4 bases, leaving 5 bases between them. CDR3 protein: CASSVEGGNTIYF. CDR3 DNA: TGTGCCAGCAGCGTAGAGGGAGGAAACACCATATATTTT. Supplemented by reference TRBV9 and TRBJ1-3, the full variable domain reads DSGVTQTPKHLITATGQRVTLRCSPRSGDLSVYWYQQSLDQGLQFLIQYYNGEERAKGNILERFSAQQFPDLHSELNLSSLELGDSALYFCASSVEGGNTIYFGEGSWLTVV.

The chain employs TRBV5-4 and TRBJ1-3; maybe TRBD1 (5 bases). V was pared by 1 base and J by 0 bases, with 11 bases between. CDR3 length: 16 residues. Per germline, CDR1 SGHNT and CDR2 YYREEE (reference sequence). In DNA, the CDR3 is TGTGCCAGCAGCTTGTGGGGCGCAAGCTCTGGAAACACCATATATTTT. Amino acids: CASSLWGASSGNTIYF.

The chain uses TRBV4-2 and TRBJ2-1; 8 positions agree with TRBD2. CDR1 LGHNA and CDR2 YNFKEQ come from the germline V gene. The CDR3 sequence is 12 residues long. Trimming took 4 bases from V and 9 from J; bases not matched to a gene: 2. CDR3 sequence reads: CASSPLAGEQFF. The CDR3 DNA reads TGTGCCAGCAGCCCCCTAGCGGGTGAGCAGTTCTTC.

The J gene is TRBJ2-2, the V gene TRBV28, with 12 bases fitting TRBD2. This CDR3 contains 15 residues. J lost 5 bases, V lost 6 bases, and 4 bases had no gene match. Germline lookup yields CDR1 MDHEN and CDR2 SYDVKM. CDR3 region: CASRSSGRVTGELFF. The DNA for the CDR3 is TGTGCCAGCAGATCTAGCGGGAGGGTGACCGGGGAGCTGTTTTTT. The full variable domain, its missing parts supplied by reference TRBV28 and TRBJ2-2, is DVKVTQSSRYLVKRTGEKVFLECVQDMDHENMFWYRQDPGLGLRLIYFSYDVKMKEKGDIPEGYSVSREKKERFSLILESASTNQTSMYLCASRSSGRVTGELFFGEGSRLTVL.

As regards this clone: At one of its ends the junction is not consistent with the germline gene, which may arise from a read error. The chain couples TRBV7-9 to TRBJ2-7; tentatively, D is TRBD2 (6 bases). Germline values: CDR1 SEHNR, CDR2 FQNEAQ (reference sequence). The CDR3 length is 12 residues. In DNA form, the CDR3 reads TGTGCCAGCAGCCCCCCCTCGGGACTGCAACACTTC. Its protein is CASSPPSGLQHF.

The chain carries TRBV28 and TRBJ2-1, with D perhaps TRBD2 (7 bases). Germline V gives CDR1 MDHEN, CDR2 SYDVKM. Trimming left V 2 bases short and J 6 bases short, with 17 bases between. The CDR3 loop spans 16 amino acids. The CDR3: CASSLPWGGKGNEQFF. The CDR3 DNA follows: TGTGCCAGCAGTTTACCCTGGGGGGGCAAGGGCAATGAGCAGTTCTTC.

The V and J genes are TRBV7-3 and TRBJ1-6, with D tentatively TRBD1 (5 bases). The CDR3 length is 17 residues. Germline loops: CDR1 SGHTA, CDR2 FQGTGA. Between the trimmed V and J ends, which lost 8 bases and 4 bases, there was a span of 21 bases. This chain's CDR3 is CASLRVERGRYNSPLHF. CDR3 DNA sequence: TGTGCCAGCCTCAGGGTAGAAAGGGGACGTTATAATTCACCCCTCCACTTT.

The gene calls are TRBV6-1 and TRBJ1-1; D possibly corresponds to TRBD1 (6 bases). Trimming took 0 bases from V and 6 from J, leaving 20 bases between them. Per germline, CDR1 MNHNS and CDR2 SASEGT. This CDR3 has 17 amino acids. The CDR3 here is CASSEAEGHLGYAEAFF. CDR3 bases: TGTGCCAGCAGTGAAGCGGAGGGACACCTAGGGTATGCTGAAGCTTTCTTT.

This chain uses TRBV3-1 (or the pseudogene TRBV3-2) with TRBJ1-1; D gene ambiguous. There are 9 residues in the CDR3. V lost 8 bases, J lost 5 bases, and 3 bases lay in between. Per the germline V gene, CDR1 is LGHDT and CDR2 is YNNKEL (reference sequence). DNA of the CDR3: TGTGCCAGCCGAACTGAAGCTTTCTTT. Encoded protein: CASRTEAFF.

This chain connects TRBV5-5 to TRBJ2-7; D perhaps matches TRBD1 (5 bases). V lost 0 bases, J lost 4 bases, and 5 bases lay in between. The CDR3 has 12 residues. Germline assignment: CDR1 SGHKS and CDR2 YYEKEE (reference sequence). The CDR3 nucleotides are TGTGCCAGCAGCTTGGACAGGTACGAGCAGTACTTC. Its protein is CASSLDRYEQYF.

The gene calls are TRBV6-5 and TRBJ1-2; D perhaps matches TRBD1 (5 bases). The CDR3 contains 11 residues. CDR1 and CDR2 (germline): MNHEY, SVGAGI. V lost 11 bases and J 3 bases, leaving 10 bases between the germline ends. The chain's CDR3 is CAAAGDYGYTF. CDR3 nucleotides: TGTGCCGCAGCGGGGGACTATGGCTACACCTTC.